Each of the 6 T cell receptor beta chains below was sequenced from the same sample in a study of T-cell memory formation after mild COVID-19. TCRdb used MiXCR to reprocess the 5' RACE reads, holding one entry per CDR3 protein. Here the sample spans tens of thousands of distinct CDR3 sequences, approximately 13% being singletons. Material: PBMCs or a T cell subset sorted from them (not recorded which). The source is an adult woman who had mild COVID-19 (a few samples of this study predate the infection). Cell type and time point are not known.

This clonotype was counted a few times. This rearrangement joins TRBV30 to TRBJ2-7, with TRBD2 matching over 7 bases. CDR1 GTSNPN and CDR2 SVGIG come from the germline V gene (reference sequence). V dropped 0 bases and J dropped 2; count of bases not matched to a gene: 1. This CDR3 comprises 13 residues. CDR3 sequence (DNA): TGTGCCTGGAGTGTAAGCGGGGCCTACGAGCAGTACTTC. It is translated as CAWSVSGAYEQYF.

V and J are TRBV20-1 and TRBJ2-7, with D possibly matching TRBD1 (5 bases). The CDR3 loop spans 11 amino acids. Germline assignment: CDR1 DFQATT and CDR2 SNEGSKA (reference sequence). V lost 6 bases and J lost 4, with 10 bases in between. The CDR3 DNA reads TGCAGTGCACCTCAGGGTTACGAGCAGTACTTC. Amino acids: CSAPQGYEQYF.

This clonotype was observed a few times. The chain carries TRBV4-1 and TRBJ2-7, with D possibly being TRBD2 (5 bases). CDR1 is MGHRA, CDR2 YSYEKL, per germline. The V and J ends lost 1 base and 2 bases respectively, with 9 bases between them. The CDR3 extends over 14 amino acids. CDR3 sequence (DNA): TGCGCCAGCAGCCAAGGTTACGGGGCCTACGAGCAGTACTTC. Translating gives CASSQGYGAYEQYF.

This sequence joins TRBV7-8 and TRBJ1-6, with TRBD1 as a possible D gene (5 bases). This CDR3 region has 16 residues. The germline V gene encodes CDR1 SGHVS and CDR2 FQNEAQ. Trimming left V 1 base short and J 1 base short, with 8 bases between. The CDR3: CASSLVGGSYNSPLHF. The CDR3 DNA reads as TGTGCCAGCAGCTTAGTTGGGGGATCCTATAATTCACCCCTCCACTTT.

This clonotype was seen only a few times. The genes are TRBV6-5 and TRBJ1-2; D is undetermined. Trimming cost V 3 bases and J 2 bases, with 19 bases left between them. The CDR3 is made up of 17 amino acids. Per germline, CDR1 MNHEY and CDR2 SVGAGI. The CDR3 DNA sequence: TGTGCCAGCAGTTATCGCTCCAAACCCGAACCAAACTATGGCTACACCTTC. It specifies CASSYRSKPEPNYGYTF.

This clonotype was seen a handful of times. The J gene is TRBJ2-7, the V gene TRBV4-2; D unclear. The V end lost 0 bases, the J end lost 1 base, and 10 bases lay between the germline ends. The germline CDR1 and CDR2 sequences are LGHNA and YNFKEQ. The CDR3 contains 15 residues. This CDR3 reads CASSQELQPSYEQYF. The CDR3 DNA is TGTGCCAGCAGCCAAGAATTACAGCCATCCTACGAGCAGTACTTC.